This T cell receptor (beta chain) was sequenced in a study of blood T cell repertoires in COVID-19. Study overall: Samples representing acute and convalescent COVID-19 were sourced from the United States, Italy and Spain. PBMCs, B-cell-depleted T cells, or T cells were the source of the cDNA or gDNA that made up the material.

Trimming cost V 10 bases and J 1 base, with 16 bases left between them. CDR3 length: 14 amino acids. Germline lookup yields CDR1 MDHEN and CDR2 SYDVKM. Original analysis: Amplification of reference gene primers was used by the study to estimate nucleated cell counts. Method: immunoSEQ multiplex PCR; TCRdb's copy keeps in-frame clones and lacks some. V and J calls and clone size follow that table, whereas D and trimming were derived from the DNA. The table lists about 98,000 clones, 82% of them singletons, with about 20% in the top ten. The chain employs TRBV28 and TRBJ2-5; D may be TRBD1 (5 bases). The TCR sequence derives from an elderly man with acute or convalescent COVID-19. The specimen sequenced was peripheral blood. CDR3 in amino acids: CATEKRTFQETQYF. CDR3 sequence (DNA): TGTGCCACAGAAAAGAGGACATTCCAAGAGACCCAGTACTTC.